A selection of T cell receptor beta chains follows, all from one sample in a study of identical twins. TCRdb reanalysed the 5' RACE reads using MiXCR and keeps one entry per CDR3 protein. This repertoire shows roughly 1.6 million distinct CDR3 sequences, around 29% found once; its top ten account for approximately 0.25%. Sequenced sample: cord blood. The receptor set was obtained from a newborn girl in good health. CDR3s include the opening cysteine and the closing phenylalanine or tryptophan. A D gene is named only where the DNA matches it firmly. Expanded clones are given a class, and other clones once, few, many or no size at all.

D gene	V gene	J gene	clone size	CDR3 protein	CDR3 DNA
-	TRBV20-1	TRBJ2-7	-	CSASGGLLSYNEQYF	TGCAGTGCTAGTGGCGGACTCCTCTCCTACAATGAGCAGTACTTC
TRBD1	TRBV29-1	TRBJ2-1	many	CSVYSGGPYNEQFF	TGCAGCGTTTATTCAGGGGGCCCCTACAATGAGCAGTTCTTC
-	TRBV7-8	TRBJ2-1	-	CASSLERRTEYNEQFF	TGTGCCAGCAGCTTAGAGCGGAGAACGGAGTACAATGAGCAGTTCTTC
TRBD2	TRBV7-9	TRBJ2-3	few	CASSFGGRAPDTQYF	TGTGCCAGCAGCTTTGGCGGGAGGGCCCCAGATACGCAGTATTTT
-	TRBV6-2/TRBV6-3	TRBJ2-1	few	CASSHGGTGVREQFF	TGTGCCAGCAGTCACGGAGGGACTGGTGTACGGGAGCAGTTCTTC
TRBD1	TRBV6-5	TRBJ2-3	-	CASSYSGGWGTDTQYF	TGTGCCAGCAGTTACTCAGGGGGCTGGGGGACAGATACGCAGTATTTT
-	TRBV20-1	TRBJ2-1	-	CSARNHLRDGVAGDEQFF	TGCAGTGCTAGAAATCACCTCAGGGATGGGGTAGCAGGGGATGAGCAGTTCTTC
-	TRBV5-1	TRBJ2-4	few	CASSARDGAKNIQYF	TGCGCCAGCAGCGCTCGGGACGGAGCCAAAAACATTCAGTACTTC
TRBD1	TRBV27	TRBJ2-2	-	CASSLTGGFQPGELFF	TGTGCCAGCAGTCTTACAGGGGGATTCCAGCCCGGGGAGCTGTTTTTT
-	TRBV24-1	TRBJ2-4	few	CATSPDGDIQYF	TGTGCCACCAGTCCGGATGGGGACATTCAGTACTTC
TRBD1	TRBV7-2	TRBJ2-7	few	CASSSPTGQSPYEQYF	TGTGCCAGCAGCTCACCGACAGGGCAATCCCCCTACGAGCAGTACTTC
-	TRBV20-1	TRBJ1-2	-	CSARLTGFGYTF	TGCAGTGCTAGATTAACAGGGTTTGGCTACACCTTC
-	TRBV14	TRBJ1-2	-	CASSQDSQGWRNGYTF	TGTGCCAGCAGCCAAGATAGCCAGGGGTGGCGAAATGGCTACACCTTC
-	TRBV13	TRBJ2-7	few	CASSLRVAVSYEQYF	TGTGCCAGCAGCTTAAGGGTAGCGGTCTCCTACGAGCAGTACTTC
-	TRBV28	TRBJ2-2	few	CASSLGEYTGELFF	TGTGCCAGCAGTTTAGGGGAGTACACCGGGGAGCTGTTTTTT
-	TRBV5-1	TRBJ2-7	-	CASSGGMTYEQYF	TGCGCCAGCAGCGGCGGGATGACCTACGAGCAGTACTTC
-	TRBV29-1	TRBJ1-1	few	CSVVGRRQGGNTEAFF	TGCAGCGTTGTTGGGAGACGTCAAGGAGGGAACACTGAAGCTTTCTTT
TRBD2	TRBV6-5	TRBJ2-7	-	CAGSQRTSGTPYEQYF	TGTGCCGGCAGTCAACGGACTAGCGGGACCCCCTACGAGCAGTACTTC
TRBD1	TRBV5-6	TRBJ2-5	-	CASSLQGAQYF	TGTGCCAGCAGCCTCCAGGGGGCCCAGTACTTC
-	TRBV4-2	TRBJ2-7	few	CASSQEYYGPYEQYF	TGTGCCAGCAGCCAAGAATACTACGGCCCCTACGAGCAGTACTTC
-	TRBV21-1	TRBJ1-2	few	CASRVQGGDGYTF	TGTGCCAGCAGGGTACAGGGAGGAGATGGCTACACCTTC
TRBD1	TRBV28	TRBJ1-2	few	CASSLSGDSNYGYTF	TGTGCCAGCAGTTTATCGGGGGACAGTAACTATGGCTACACCTTC
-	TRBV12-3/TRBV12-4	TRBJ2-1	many	CASRHPKAAFGDEQFF	TGTGCCAGCAGACACCCCAAGGCCGCTTTCGGCGATGAGCAGTTCTTC
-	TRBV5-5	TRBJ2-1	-	CASSPYWVGAYNEQFF	TGTGCCAGCAGCCCTTACTGGGTTGGCGCCTACAATGAGCAGTTCTTC
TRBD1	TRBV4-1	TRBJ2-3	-	CASSHLKGQGASDTQYF	TGCGCCAGCAGCCATCTCAAAGGACAGGGGGCCTCAGATACGCAGTATTTT